The present T cell receptor (beta chain) was sequenced within a study of PD-1 blockade in classical Hodgkin lymphoma (dated by TCRdb to the early 2020s). Background for the entire study: Nivolumab dosing was 3 mg/kg intravenously every 2 weeks, continuing until either disease progression or unacceptable toxicity. The study used TCR beta sequencing and CyTOF to define a peripheral blood immune signature of response to PD-1 blockade in classical Hodgkin lymphoma.

The time point label of this sample denotes: cycle 1 day 1 (C1D1), immediately before nivolumab initiation. Every trial patient had relapsed following autologous stem cell transplantation, and prior brentuximab vedotin exposure was what differed among cohorts A, B and C. The trial cohort included 55 to 60 patients with relapsed/refractory classical Hodgkin lymphoma, and each patient had a best overall response of complete response, partial response or progressive disease. In the multi-cohort phase II CheckMate 205 trial, trial patients received single-agent nivolumab. Best overall response was determined by an independent review committee according to the 2007 International Working Group response criteria. Trial PBMCs were collected immediately before nivolumab initiation (C1D1) and during therapy at cycle 2 day 1 and cycle 4 day 1. After peripheral blood was drawn into 8 mL Vacutainer Cell Preparation Tubes, PBMCs were isolated by centrifugation and then cryopreserved.

The Qiagen DNeasy kit was used to extract genomic DNA both from unsorted PBMCs and from the negatively selected CD4+ and CD8+ fractions. TCR beta CDR3 regions were subjected to amplification by immunoSEQ multiplex PCR with primers that anneal to V and J segments. Amplification bias was minimized using a synthetic immune receptor repertoire, and residual bias was removed computationally after sequencing. The published analysis was carried out like this. Custom Python scripts were used to quantify repertoire diversity as the Shannon entropy index. Unsorted, CD4+ and CD8+ repertoires were analyzed separately, except for combined analyses in which CD4+ and CD8+ sequences were merged in silico. Clonal expansion was defined as a frequency increase of at least 2-fold after treatment compared with C1D1, and clones undetected at baseline were assigned a pseudocount of 0.5. Singleton clones were defined as clones with 0 or 1 copy at C1D1, and non-singleton clones were defined as clones with 2 or more copies. By matching protein sequences in sorted samples from the same patient, clones expanded in unsorted samples were annotated as CD4+, CD8+ or unknown. Diversity changes from C1D1 to C4D1 were tested in paired samples using Wilcoxon tests. This immuneACCESS table, as held by TCRdb, lists in-frame sequences with V and J called but not all clones. Of the missing ones, under half trace to an unresolved V gene in checked studies; the others have no known cause. V, J and clone size are taken as reported in that table, and D and trimming were inferred from the DNA itself. Present in this sample are some 64,000 clones, 80% to 90% of which were seen just once. The biggest ten clones account for 15% of the sample.

Of note for this clone: Its antigen is currently not known. Base qualities are not recorded, but no much larger clone differs from it by a single base.

On the study overall, not on this receptor specifically: Newly diagnosed patients were reported to have lower baseline TCR diversity than healthy donors, and relapsed/refractory patients were reported to have lower baseline TCR diversity still. The study covered only a single clinical trial cohort, and the causes of the repertoire differences, possibly disease activity or prior therapy, were still not defined. Trial patients achieving complete response had baseline diversity similar to newly diagnosed patients, whereas partial responders and progressors had significantly lower diversity. By C4D1, a significant rise was seen in CD4+ TCR diversity but not in CD8+ TCR diversity (p=0.0027 vs p=0.16), and the rise was most apparent among complete responders (p=0.02). Lower diversity was seen in patients whose nivolumab began less than 1 year after ASCT, and these patients were left out of later analyses so that immune reconstitution would not confound the results.

The germline V gene specifies SGHVS as CDR1 and FQNEAQ as CDR2. The CDR3 goes from the cysteine to the phenylalanine over 12 residues. The CDR3 DNA has 36 bases and is translated from base 1. V is reduced by 1 base and J by 6 bases, leaving a spacing of 5 bases between them. This TCR was recovered from a human donor with classical Hodgkin lymphoma. The V and J genes are TRBV7-8 and TRBJ2-3, with an unclear D gene assignment. The material sequenced was peripheral blood mononuclear cells (PBMCs), taken at baseline. The nucleotides are TGTGCCAGCAGCTTAGTTTCGGATACGCAGTATTTT. The encoded protein is CASSLVSDTQYF.